This TCR beta chain was sequenced during a study of regulatory T cells in long-lasting Graves disease. Study-wide results and caveats: Persistent Graves' cases showed lower TCR diversity than newly diagnosed cases.

The CDR3 consists of 17 residues. CDR1 is SEHNR, CDR2 FQNEAQ, per germline (reference sequence). Trimming removed 2 bases from V and 2 bases from J; junction bases left unmatched: 7. Time point: newly diagnosed GD, antithyroid drugs for less than 3 months. PBMCs provided the RNA from which the TCR library was made. Graves' disease diagnoses used American Thyroid Association guidelines. Many counts were recorded for this clonotype. Antigen unknown. Arm-PCR with iRepertoire HTBI primers amplified the CDR3 regions for these TCR beta libraries. MiXCR was run by TCRdb on the multiplex PCR reads, yielding one entry per CDR3 protein. The sample lists some 220,000 distinct CDR3 sequences, around a fifth seen once, with about 11% in the top ten. This same sample was also part of a study on T cells in Graves' hyperthyroidism and ophthalmopathy.

The source of this sequence is a woman aged 25 to 39 with Graves disease. Source: peripheral blood mononuclear cells (PBMCs), taken at new diagnosis, from a patient treated with antithyroid drugs. V gene TRBV7-9 combines with J gene TRBJ2-1, with 9 bases identical to TRBD1. CDR3 loop: CASSLPTGGSPYNEQFF. The CDR3 region has the DNA TGTGCCAGCAGCTTACCAACAGGGGGCTCCCCCTACAATGAGCAGTTCTTC. Looking up the rest from reference TRBV7-9 and TRBJ2-1 gives the full variable domain: DTGVSQNPRHKITKRGQNVTFRCDPISEHNRLYWYRQTLGQGPEFLTYFQNEAQLEKSRLLSDRFSAERPKGSFSTLEIQRTEQGDSAMYLCASSLPTGGSPYNEQFFGPGTRLTVL.